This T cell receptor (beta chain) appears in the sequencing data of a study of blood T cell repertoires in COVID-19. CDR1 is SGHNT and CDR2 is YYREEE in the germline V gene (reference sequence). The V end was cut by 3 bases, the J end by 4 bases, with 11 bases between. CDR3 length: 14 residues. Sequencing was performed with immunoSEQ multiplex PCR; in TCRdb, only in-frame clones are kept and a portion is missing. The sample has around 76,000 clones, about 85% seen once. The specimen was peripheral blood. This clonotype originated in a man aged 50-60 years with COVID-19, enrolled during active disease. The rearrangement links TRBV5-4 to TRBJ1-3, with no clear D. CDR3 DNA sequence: TGTGCCAGCAGCTCACGGGGAGTGGGAAACACCATATATTTT. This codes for CASSSRGVGNTIYF.